Following are 14 T cell receptor beta chains from one sample sequenced in a study of a mutant IDH1 vaccine in newly diagnosed glioma. Sequenced by immunoSEQ multiplex PCR; TCRdb stores in-frame clones only, minus some. This repertoire shows more than 35,000 clones, roughly 88% found once; its top ten account for over 1.5%. These receptors' targets are unknown. Time point meaning: week 5, during vaccination. Vaccination used 300 ug of mutant IDH1 20-mer peptide per dose, with topical imiquimod. The specimen comprised PBMCs, sampled from a glioma patient whose treatment included an IDH1 peptide vaccine. Receptor source: a man aged 40-49 years with glioma.

V usage is TRBV5-8 and J usage is TRBJ1-2; the D is unclear. Trimming shortened V by 3 bases and J by 4 bases, and 13 bases separated the two germline ends. The CDR3 covers 14 residues. CDR1 is SGHTS, CDR2 YDEGEE, per germline. CDR3: CASSSEPYFYGYTF. The CDR3 nucleotides read TGTGCCAGCAGCTCGGAACCTTATTTCTATGGCTACACCTTC.

Points on this clone: The junction does not match germline at one end; this may be a read error. The chain is built from TRBV14 and TRBJ1-2; TRBD1 matches 7 bases. The CDR3 has 11 amino acids. Germline values: CDR1 SGHDN, CDR2 FVKESK. The chain's CDR3 is CASSQNRDRLF. The CDR3 bases are TGTGCCAGCAGCCAGAACCGGGACAGATTATTC.

The chain uses TRBV6-5 and TRBJ2-1; maybe TRBD1 (6 bases). Germline CDR1 is MNHEY and CDR2 is SVGAGI. Trimming took 8 bases from V and 6 from J, leaving 20 bases between them. The CDR3 sequence is 15 residues long. As DNA, the CDR3 is TGTGCCAGCTCTTCCCGCCAGGGACACAGCAATGAGCAGTTCTTC. Protein sequence: CASSSRQGHSNEQFF.

The chain recombines TRBV2 with TRBJ1-2; D remains ambiguous. This CDR3 is 13 amino acids long. Germline V gene data show CDR1 as SNHLY and CDR2 as FYNNEI. With 3 bases removed from V and 2 bases from J, the gap between germline ends came to 7 bases. The CDR3 loop is CASSDVGNYGYTF. The CDR3 DNA follows: TGTGCCAGCAGTGACGTGGGGAACTATGGCTACACCTTC.

The CDR3, as DNA: TGTGCCAGCAGCCCCTTGTGGGGTCGCTACGAGCAGTACTTC. Protein: CASSPLWGRYEQYF. V usage is TRBV11-3 and J usage is TRBJ2-7; D gene ambiguous. V lost 5 bases, J lost 3 bases, and 14 bases lay in between. The CDR3 contains 14 residues. Germline values: CDR1 SGHNT, CDR2 YENEEA.

DNA of the CDR3: TGTGCCAGCAGCGTAGAGGTCTCCCTCCCCACAGATACGCAGTATTTT. It specifies CASSVEVSLPTDTQYF. The chain couples TRBV9 to TRBJ2-3; no clear D. Trimming took 0 bases from V and 2 from J, leaving 13 bases between them. Germline CDR1 and CDR2: SGDLS and YYNGEE. The CDR3 is made up of 16 amino acids.

This chain links TRBV30 with TRBJ1-1; no clear D gene. The V gene lost 0 bases and the J gene lost 0 bases, with 17 bases spanning the gap. CDR1 is GTSNPN, CDR2 SVGIG, per germline (reference sequence). The CDR3 runs 17 residues. Here the CDR3 reads CAWSVPVYGPMNTEAFF. In nucleotides, the CDR3 is TGTGCCTGGAGTGTTCCCGTCTACGGGCCCATGAACACTGAAGCTTTCTTT.

The chain links TRBV5-1 to TRBJ1-1, with 9 bases fitting TRBD1. Germline V gene sequence: CDR1 SGHRS, CDR2 YFSETQ. The CDR3 has 16 residues. With 4 bases clipped from V and 0 bases from J, the junction kept 7 bases outside the gene matches. This CDR3 is CASSITGTGLNTEAFF. DNA of the CDR3: TGCGCCAGCAGCATAACCGGGACAGGGTTGAACACTGAAGCTTTCTTT.

The rearrangement joins TRBV6-5 to TRBJ2-3; a weak D match, TRBD1 (6 bases). The CDR3 contains 14 residues. V shed 6 bases and J shed 5 bases, with 15 bases lying between them. Germline V gene sequence: CDR1 MNHEY, CDR2 SVGAGI. DNA for the CDR3: TGTGCCAGCAGACGTGTACAGGGTGGAGATACGCAGTATTTT. Its translation: CASRRVQGGDTQYF.

This clone was picked up one time. The chain is built from TRBV6-6 and TRBJ1-1; D may be TRBD1 (6 bases). The CDR3 runs to 15 residues. V dropped 0 bases and J dropped 4 bases, with 12 bases sitting between them. CDR1 and CDR2 from the germline V gene are MNHNY and SVGAGI (reference sequence). DNA for the CDR3: TGTGCCAGCAGTTACTCGATCGGAGGGGGCACTGAAGCTTTCTTT. It yields the protein CASSYSIGGGTEAFF.

The chain links TRBV6-5 to TRBJ1-5, with D perhaps TRBD1 (5 bases). Germline V gene data show CDR1 as MNHEY and CDR2 as SVGAGI. Trimming stripped 2 bases from V and 6 bases from J, with 8 bases between. CDR3 length equals 13 residues. This CDR3 reads CASSYGGGQPQHF. The CDR3 DNA reads as TGTGCCAGCAGTTACGGGGGAGGTCAGCCCCAGCATTTT.

This clone showed up just once. This chain links TRBV19 with TRBJ2-3, with TRBD2 identical over 11 bases. Germline V gene sequence: CDR1 LNHDA, CDR2 SQIVND (reference sequence). The trim removed 7 bases at V and 7 bases at J, leaving 10 bases unmatched. The CDR3 consists of 15 residues. The CDR3 DNA sequence: TGTGCCAGTATGAACCTAGCGGGAGGTAGGAATACGCAGTATTTT. Protein: CASMNLAGGRNTQYF.

The chain joins TRBV5-6 to TRBJ2-3, with 8 bases identical to TRBD1. The CDR3 spans 17 residues. Germline V gives CDR1 SGHDT, CDR2 YYEEEE. V lost 2 bases, J lost 0 bases, and 8 bases stayed unmatched. The CDR3 sequence is CASSFTGGFHSTDTQYF. CDR3 nucleotide sequence: TGTGCCAGCAGCTTTACAGGGGGTTTTCACAGCACAGATACGCAGTATTTT.

This chain links TRBV7-3 with TRBJ2-3; D uncertain. With 4 bases removed from V and 5 bases from J, the gap between germline ends came to 10 bases. The V gene's germline CDR1 is SGHTA and CDR2 FQGTGA. The CDR3 has 13 amino acids. The CDR3 sequence: CASSSPPGDTQYF. The CDR3 bases are TGTGCCAGCAGCTCCCCCCCTGGAGATACGCAGTATTTT.